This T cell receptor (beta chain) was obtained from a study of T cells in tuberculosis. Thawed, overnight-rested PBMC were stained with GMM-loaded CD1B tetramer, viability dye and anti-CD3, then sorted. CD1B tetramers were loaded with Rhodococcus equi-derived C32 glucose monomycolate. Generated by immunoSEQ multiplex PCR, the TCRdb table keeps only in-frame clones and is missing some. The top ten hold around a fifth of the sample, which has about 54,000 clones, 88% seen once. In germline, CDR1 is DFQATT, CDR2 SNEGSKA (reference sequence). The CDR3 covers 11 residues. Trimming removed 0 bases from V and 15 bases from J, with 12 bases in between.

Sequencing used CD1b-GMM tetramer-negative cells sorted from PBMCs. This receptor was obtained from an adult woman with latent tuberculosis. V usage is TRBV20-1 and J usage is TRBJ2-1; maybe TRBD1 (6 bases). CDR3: CSARDGTRRFF. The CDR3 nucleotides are TGCAGTGCTAGAGATGGGACACGACGGTTCTTC.